Listed below are T cell receptor beta chains from one sample, sequenced in a study of CD8 T cells in ankylosing spondylitis. MiXCR, applied by TCRdb to the 5' RACE reads, yields one record per CDR3 protein. The repertoire consists of 200,000 to 250,000 distinct CDR3 sequences, with around a quarter occurring once and the leading ten covering 5% to 7.5%. The sequencing input was blood, either unsorted or a sorted T cell fraction (not recorded which). The origin of the receptors is a male donor with ankylosing spondylitis or in good health (not recorded which). Each CDR3 is given with its conserved first and last residue. The D gene is left open where the match is weak. Clone size is stated in some rows and not others, as once, few, many or a class when expanded.

j_gene,d_gene,abundance,v_gene,CDR3nt,CDR3aa
TRBJ1-4,-,-,TRBV30,TGTGCCTGGAGTGGGAACCGAGGCGAAAAACTGTTTTTT,CAWSGNRGEKLFF
TRBJ2-3,-,-,TRBV3-1,TGTGCCAGCAACCGGGACTCCACAGATACGCAGTATTTT,CASNRDSTDTQYF
TRBJ2-3,TRBD2,many,TRBV5-1,TGCGCCAGCAGCTCTGAAGGGAGGGCTGCCACAGATACGCAGTATTTT,CASSSEGRAATDTQYF
TRBJ2-2,TRBD2,-,TRBV10-3,TGTGCCATCACTGCTAGCGGGAGGGCCCCCGGGGAGCTGTTTTTT,CAITASGRAPGELFF
TRBJ2-3,TRBD2,-,TRBV6-1,TGTGCCGCTCAGCGGGGGGCATCAGATACGCAGTATTTT,CAAQRGASDTQYF
TRBJ2-1,-,many,TRBV5-5,TGTGCCAGCAGCTACCTCGCGACTCCGAACAATGAGCAGTTCTTC,CASSYLATPNNEQFF
TRBJ2-7,-,many,TRBV10-3,TGTGCCATCAGGTCGACGGAAACCTCCTACGAGCAGTACTTC,CAIRSTETSYEQYF
TRBJ1-2,-,-,TRBV6-5,TGTGCCAGCAGTTATGCTGACTATGGCTACACCTTC,CASSYADYGYTF
TRBJ2-3,TRBD1,-,TRBV2,TGTGCCAGCAGTACAGGGGTTGGTGCGCAGTATTTT,CASSTGVGAQYF
TRBJ2-1,-,few,TRBV6-1,TGTGCCAGCAGGGTAACAGGGCGCCATGAGCAGTTCTTC,CASRVTGRHEQFF
TRBJ2-1,-,many,TRBV24-1,TGTGCCACCAGTGAGTCTTCGGGGAGACAGTACAATGAGCAGTTCTTC,CATSESSGRQYNEQFF